This TCR beta chain was identified during a study of blood T cell repertoires in COVID-19. This clone was seen more than once but under ten times. Per the germline V gene, CDR1 is SQVTM and CDR2 is ANQGSEA. The CDR3 is 13 residues long. V was trimmed by 3 bases and J by 1 base, leaving 9 bases between them. Produced via immunoSEQ multiplex PCR; TCRdb's table is partial and in-frame only. The sample records about 200,000 clones, 70% to 90% being singletons. Sequenced material: peripheral blood. The source is a man aged 30-40 years who had recovered from COVID-19. The V and J genes are TRBV29-1 and TRBJ1-1; the D is unclear. CDR3 bases: TGCAGCGTTGAGGCCTCCCGGAACACTGAAGCTTTCTTT. Protein: CSVEASRNTEAFF.